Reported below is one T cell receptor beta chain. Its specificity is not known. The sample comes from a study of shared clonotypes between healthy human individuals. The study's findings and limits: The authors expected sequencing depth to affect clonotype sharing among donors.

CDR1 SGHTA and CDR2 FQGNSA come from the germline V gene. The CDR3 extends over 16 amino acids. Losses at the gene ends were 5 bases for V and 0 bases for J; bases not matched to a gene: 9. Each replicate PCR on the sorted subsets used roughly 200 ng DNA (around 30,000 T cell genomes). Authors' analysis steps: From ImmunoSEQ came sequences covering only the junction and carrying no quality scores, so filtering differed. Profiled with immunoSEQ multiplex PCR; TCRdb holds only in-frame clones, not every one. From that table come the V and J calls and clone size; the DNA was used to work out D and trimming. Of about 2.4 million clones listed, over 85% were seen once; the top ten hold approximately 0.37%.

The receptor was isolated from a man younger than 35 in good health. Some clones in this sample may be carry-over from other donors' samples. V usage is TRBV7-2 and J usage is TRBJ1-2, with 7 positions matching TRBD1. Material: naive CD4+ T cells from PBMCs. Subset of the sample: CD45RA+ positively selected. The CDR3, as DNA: TGTGCCAGCAGCCCGGGGACAGCCCGATCTAACTATGGCTACACCTTC. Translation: CASSPGTARSNYGYTF.